This T cell receptor (beta chain) was documented in a study of control samples from healthy donors and cancer patients. Using immunoSEQ multiplex PCR, the repertoire was profiled, and TCRdb retains in-frame clones only, with some absent. Counted here are approximately 100,000 clones, approximately 90% occurring once; the ten biggest clones make up 15% to 20%. The CDR3 loop spans 17 amino acids. CDR1 and CDR2 from the germline V gene are MGHRA and YSYEKL. V lost 0 bases to trimming and J lost 3 bases, with 18 bases between them. Input material: PBMCs. V usage is TRBV4-1 and J usage is TRBJ2-7; perhaps TRBD1 as D (6 bases). The receptor's source is a man in his 60s with lung cancer. This CDR3 reads CASSQDVLPGAIYEQYF. CDR3 bases: TGCGCCAGCAGCCAAGATGTGTTGCCAGGGGCCATCTACGAGCAGTACTTC.